This T cell receptor (beta chain) was recorded in a study of blood T cell repertoires in COVID-19. On the study more broadly: Both acute and convalescent COVID-19 samples were obtained from the United States, Italy and Spain. The cDNA or gDNA used as material had been derived from T cells, B-cell-depleted T cells, or PBMCs.

CDR3 length: 15 amino acids. Trimming stripped 3 bases from V and 3 bases from J, with 15 bases between. Per germline, CDR1 LGHDT and CDR2 YNNKEL (reference sequence). This clone was found a few times. Per the original methods: Quantification of nucleated cells was approximated via reference gene primer amplification. Only in-frame clones appear in the TCRdb table, and some are missing; sequencing was by immunoSEQ multiplex PCR. V, J and clone size were drawn from that table, and D and trimming were deduced from the DNA. Among around 260,000 clones listed, approximately 88% were seen once. Patients in Seattle were enrolled during active infection, then followed longitudinally.

This chain connects TRBV3-1 (or the pseudogene TRBV3-2) to TRBJ2-7; D may be TRBD2 (7 bases). The sample consisted of peripheral blood. The sequence was obtained from a woman aged 70-85 years with COVID-19, enrolled during active disease. CDR3 sequence: CASSQGGTPLYEQYF. The CDR3 DNA reads TGTGCCAGCAGCCAGGGGGGGACACCTCTCTACGAGCAGTACTTC.